These 6 T cell receptor beta chains originate from one sample sequenced in a study of beta chain features in type 1 diabetes. Expressed TCRB transcripts were sequenced after all isolated RNA was converted to cDNA. Measured with immunoSEQ multiplex PCR; TCRdb has only the in-frame clones, and not every one. The sample records some 400,000 clones, about 16% being singletons. Sequencing was performed on naive CD4+ T cells from blood. All receptors derive from a woman in her late teens or twenties in good health.

This clone appeared a few times. The chain joins TRBV4-3 to TRBJ2-6, with D perhaps matching TRBD2 (6 bases). The germline V and J ends were trimmed by 0 bases and 2 bases, with 11 bases remaining between them. The CDR3 runs to 17 residues. Germline V gives CDR1 LGHNA, CDR2 YSLEER. CDR3 in amino acids: CASSQDERRAGANVLTF. CDR3 bases: TGCGCCAGCAGCCAAGATGAGCGGAGGGCTGGGGCCAACGTCCTGACTTTC.

This clone was seen only a few times. This sequence joins TRBV30 and TRBJ1-2, with 9 bases that match TRBD1. Unmatched junction bases numbered 4, after V lost 4 bases and J lost 4 bases. CDR3 size: 13 residues. Germline V gene data show CDR1 as GTSNPN and CDR2 as SVGIG (reference sequence). DNA for the CDR3: TGTGCCTGGAACCCGACAGGGGGCTATGGCTACACCTTC. Protein sequence: CAWNPTGGYGYTF.

The J gene is TRBJ2-1, the V gene TRBV15, with TRBD2 identical over 9 bases. The CDR3 has 17 amino acids. CDR1 and CDR2 from the germline V gene are LNHNV and YYDKDF (reference sequence). V lost 1 base, J lost 0 bases, and 4 bases stayed unmatched. The CDR3 region is CATSRGVSGSSYNEQFF. CDR3 in DNA: TGTGCCACCAGCAGAGGAGTTAGCGGGAGCTCCTACAATGAGCAGTTCTTC.

The genes are TRBV30 and TRBJ1-2, with TRBD1 as a possible D gene (6 bases). The CDR3 runs 13 residues. Trimming took 5 bases from V and 8 from J, leaving 18 bases between them. Per the germline V gene, CDR1 is GTSNPN and CDR2 is SVGIG (reference sequence). The CDR3 here is CAWDIQGEGGYTF. As DNA, the CDR3 is TGTGCCTGGGATATACAGGGAGAGGGCGGCTACACCTTC. Using reference TRBV30 and TRBJ1-2 for the parts outside the CDR3, the full variable domain is SQTIHQWPATLVQPVGSPLSLECTVEGTSNPNLYWYRQAAGRGLQLLFYSVGIGQISSEVPQNLSASRPQDRQFILSSKKLLLSDSGFYLCAWDIQGEGGYTFGSGTRLTVV.

Only a few counts were recorded for this clone. J is TRBJ2-5 and V is TRBV10-3; 8 positions match TRBD2. The germline V gene has CDR1 ENHRY and CDR2 SYGVKD. This CDR3 region has 13 residues. Germline trimming cut 2 bases from V and 5 bases from J; bases unmatched to any gene: 1. The CDR3 region is CAISEREGETQYF. The CDR3 region has the DNA TGTGCCATCAGTGAGCGGGAGGGTGAGACCCAGTACTTC.

The chain links TRBV2 to TRBJ2-4; 9 positions agree with TRBD2. The CDR3 consists of 16 residues. The germline gives CDR1 SNHLY, CDR2 FYNNEI. V lost 7 bases to trimming and J lost 1 base; unmatched junction nucleotides: 8. The CDR3 reads CASMWASGRAKNIQYF. The CDR3 DNA reads TGTGCCAGCATGTGGGCGAGCGGGAGGGCCAAAAACATTCAGTACTTC.